This T cell receptor (beta chain) was observed in a study of blood T cell repertoires in COVID-19. In the study overall: Material from acute and convalescent COVID-19 was sourced from the United States, Italy and Spain. The cDNA or gDNA used as material had been derived from T cells, B-cell-depleted T cells, or PBMCs.

The table came from immunoSEQ multiplex PCR; TCRdb's copy has only in-frame clones and leaves some out. The sample records around 170,000 clones, under 80% being singletons. This CDR3 spans 13 amino acids. The germline V gene has CDR1 SGHAT and CDR2 FQNNGV. Trimming pared 2 bases from V and 6 bases from J, leaving 11 bases between. The receptor's source is a woman aged 80 or over with acute or convalescent COVID-19. The sample consisted of peripheral blood. The J gene is TRBJ2-7, the V gene TRBV11-2; no definite D call. The CDR3 coding sequence is TGTGCCAGCAGCTTACCTAAGGCAGGCGAGCAGTACTTC. It specifies CASSLPKAGEQYF.